Listed here are 25 T cell receptor beta chains from one sample, sequenced in a study of identical twins. TCRdb reanalysed the 5' RACE reads using MiXCR and keeps one entry per CDR3 protein. The top ten hold about 0.52% of the sample, which has about 460,000 distinct CDR3 sequences, 12% to 15% seen once. The data were also submitted as part of a second study, on yellow fever vaccine responses in identical twins.

What was sequenced was CD4+ T cells sorted from blood. The source is a woman under 30 in good health.

The CDR3 coding sequence is TGTGCCAGCAGCTTACGTACCGGGACAGGGAGGTGGGAGACCCAGTACTTC. It specifies CASSLRTGTGRWETQYF. The chain combines TRBV7-9 with TRBJ2-5; TRBD1 agrees at 9 bases. The CDR3 sequence is 17 residues long. V trimming: 2 bases; J trimming: 5 bases; junction bases outside the gene matches: 12. Germline CDR1 is SEHNR and CDR2 is FQNEAQ (reference sequence).

This clonotype was found many times. CDR3 loop: CASSLLGQGTNEQFF. CDR3 bases: TGTGCCAGCAGTTTATTGGGACAGGGGACCAATGAGCAGTTCTTC. This chain links TRBV12-3 or TRBV12-4 with TRBJ2-1; 10 bases line up with TRBD1. With 2 bases clipped from V and 6 bases from J, the junction kept 4 bases outside the gene matches. The CDR3 is 15 residues long.

This clonotype has more than one count but fewer than ten. The chain carries TRBV20-1 and TRBJ2-1; a possible D gene is TRBD2 (5 bases). This CDR3 comprises 13 residues. Trimming stripped 2 bases from V and 15 bases from J, with 20 bases between. Germline V CDR1 and CDR2: DFQATT, SNEGSKA (reference sequence). CDR3 amino acids: CSARPPSLAARFF. The CDR3 DNA sequence: TGCAGTGCTAGACCACCTAGCCTTGCCGCCCGGTTCTTC.

This clonotype has more than one count but fewer than ten. Germline and junction disagree at one end, which may indicate a read error. The chain has TRBV12-5 and TRBJ2-5; the D gene is possibly TRBD2 (6 bases). Germline CDR1 LGHNT, CDR2 FRNRAP. The CDR3 spans 12 residues. CDR3 protein: CASAFAGPPRDF. The CDR3, as DNA: TGTGCTAGTGCCTTCGCGGGACCCCCTAGAGACTTC.

The chain has TRBV20-1 and TRBJ1-5; D ambiguous. Trimming shortened V by 1 base and J by 6 bases, and 7 bases separated the two germline ends. CDR1 and CDR2 (germline): DFQATT, SNEGSKA (reference sequence). There are 12 residues in the CDR3. The CDR3 is CSARGRGQPQHF. The CDR3, as DNA: TGCAGTGCTAGAGGTCGAGGTCAGCCCCAGCATTTT.

V is TRBV3-1 and J is TRBJ2-4, with 10 bases aligning to TRBD2. There are 16 residues in the CDR3. Per the germline V gene, CDR1 is LGHDT and CDR2 is YNNKEL (reference sequence). Trimming cost V 4 bases and J 2 bases; bases outside gene matches: 5. The CDR3 reads CASSRSGGASKNIQYF. CDR3 bases: TGTGCCAGCAGCCGGAGCGGGGGGGCGTCCAAAAACATTCAGTACTTC.

This clonotype was recorded many times. The chain is built from TRBV27 and TRBJ2-3; tentative D call: TRBD2 (6 bases). The CDR3 has 15 residues. The V and J ends lost 5 bases and 1 base respectively, with 13 bases between them. CDR1 MNHEY and CDR2 SMNVEV come from the germline V gene (reference sequence). This CDR3 reads CASSPTGLRTDTQYF. CDR3 sequence (DNA): TGTGCCAGCAGTCCTACGGGACTCCGCACAGATACGCAGTATTTT.

This clonotype was counted between two and nine times. The V and J genes are TRBV5-4 and TRBJ2-3; D might be TRBD1 or TRBD2, each matching 5 bases. From germline, CDR1 is SGHNT and CDR2 YYREEE (reference sequence). The CDR3 runs 17 residues. V was pared by 0 bases and J by 7 bases, with 21 bases between. CDR3 sequence (DNA): TGTGCCAGCAGCTTGGTGGGGACCCAGGGCTCCTTGCATACGCAGTATTTT. This translates into CASSLVGTQGSLHTQYF.

This clonotype was detected a few times. The V and J genes are TRBV15 and TRBJ2-2; TRBD1 matches at 7 bases. This CDR3 has 16 amino acids. Germline values: CDR1 LNHNV, CDR2 YYDKDF (reference sequence). With V trimmed by 4 bases and J by 8 bases, 13 bases remained unmatched. The CDR3 is CATSILRVQGLGELFF. The CDR3 coding sequence is TGTGCCACCAGCATCCTCCGTGTACAGGGGTTGGGGGAGCTGTTTTTT.

This clonotype was found a few times. The chain is built from TRBV6-6 and TRBJ2-4; the D is unclear. Trimming left V 8 bases short and J 6 bases short, with 5 bases between. This CDR3 is built from 10 residues. CDR1 and CDR2 from the germline V gene are MNHNY and SVGAGI (reference sequence). The CDR3 is CASGLNIQYF. CDR3 coding DNA: TGTGCCAGCGGATTAAACATTCAGTACTTC.

The sample holds a few counts of this clonotype. The genes are TRBV5-1 and TRBJ2-2; no definite D call. The length of the CDR3 is 14 residues. Per germline, CDR1 SGHRS and CDR2 YFSETQ. The V gene lost 4 bases and the J gene lost 5 bases, with 12 bases spanning the gap. CDR3 residues: CASSPGLGTGELFF. DNA of the CDR3: TGCGCCAGCAGCCCCGGTTTGGGGACCGGGGAGCTGTTTTTT. Filled out from reference TRBV5-1 and TRBJ2-2, the complete variable domain reads KAGVTQTPRYLIKTRGQQVTLSCSPISGHRSVSWYQQTPGQGLQFLFEYFSETQRNKGNFPGRFSGRQFSNSRSEMNVSTLELGDSALYLCASSPGLGTGELFFGEGSRLTVL.

This clonotype was observed a handful of times. V gene TRBV3-1 combines with J gene TRBJ1-2, with a weak D call TRBD1 (6 bases). Germline loops: CDR1 LGHDT, CDR2 YNNKEL (reference sequence). The ends were cut back, 1 base at V and 3 bases at J, with 12 bases in the middle. The CDR3 is 15 residues long. The CDR3 DNA reads as TGTGCCAGCAGCCAAGCAGGGGCTGAGGACTATGGCTACACCTTC. Its protein product is CASSQAGAEDYGYTF.

This clonotype was observed at least ten times. The V gene is TRBV7-2, the J gene TRBJ2-5; 10 positions agree with TRBD2. Germline V gives CDR1 SGHTA, CDR2 FQGNSA. This CDR3 is built from 15 residues. Trimming cost V 5 bases and J 4 bases; bases outside gene matches: 7. DNA for the CDR3: TGTGCCAGCAGCAGAGGACTAGCGGACAGAGAGACCCAGTACTTC. Its protein product is CASSRGLADRETQYF. Full variable domain (remainder filled in from reference TRBV7-2 and TRBJ2-5): GAGVSQSPSNKVTEKGKDVELRCDPISGHTALYWYRQSLGQGLEFLIYFQGNSAPDKSGLPSDRFSAERTGGSVSTLTIQRTQQEDSAVYLCASSRGLADRETQYFGPGTRLLVL.

This clonotype was seen only a few times. V gene TRBV2 combines with J gene TRBJ2-7; D gene ambiguous. This CDR3 is 11 amino acids long. Trimming removed 7 bases at V and 5 bases at J, with 9 bases between. The germline gives CDR1 SNHLY, CDR2 FYNNEI. The CDR3, as DNA: TGTGCCAGCACGCTGACCCACGAGCAGTACTTC. The encoded protein is CASTLTHEQYF. Based on the CDR3 plus reference TRBV2 and TRBJ2-7, the full variable domain is EPEVTQTPSHQVTQMGQEVILRCVPISNHLYFYWYRQILGQKVEFLVSFYNNEISEKSEIFDDQFSVERPDGSNFTLKIRSTKLEDSAMYFCASTLTHEQYFGPGTRLTVT.

The count of this clonotype is one. The gene calls are TRBV15 and TRBJ2-7, with a possible D match to TRBD2 (6 bases). Germline-derived CDR1 and CDR2 are LNHNV and YYDKDF (reference sequence). V was shortened by 3 bases and J by 3 bases, with 27 bases between the two germline ends. The CDR3 loop spans 19 amino acids. Written as DNA, the CDR3 is TGTGCCACCAGCAGCTTATTCCTAAGTCGGGACTCGGGTCTCTACGAGCAGTACTTC. Translating gives CATSSLFLSRDSGLYEQYF.

This clonotype was detected a few times. The chain recombines TRBV27 with TRBJ2-7; 8 bases map to TRBD2. CDR3 size: 17 residues. Losses at the gene ends were 3 bases for V and 6 bases for J; bases not matched to a gene: 16. CDR1 is MNHEY and CDR2 is SMNVEV in the germline V gene (reference sequence). The CDR3 is CASSLVGAWAGGTEQYF. The CDR3 DNA follows: TGTGCCAGCAGTTTGGTGGGGGCTTGGGCGGGAGGCACCGAGCAGTACTTC.

The chain uses TRBV7-9 and TRBJ2-7; tentatively, D is TRBD1 or TRBD2 (6 bases each). Per germline, CDR1 SEHNR and CDR2 FQNEAQ (reference sequence). V lost 1 base and J 7 bases, leaving 14 bases between the germline ends. This CDR3 is built from 14 residues. CDR3 sequence reads: CASSLEEGGREQYF. The CDR3 DNA sequence: TGTGCCAGCAGCTTAGAGGAGGGGGGCCGGGAGCAGTACTTC. Based on the CDR3 plus reference TRBV7-9 and TRBJ2-7, the full variable domain is DTGVSQNPRHKITKRGQNVTFRCDPISEHNRLYWYRQTLGQGPEFLTYFQNEAQLEKSRLLSDRFSAERPKGSFSTLEIQRTEQGDSAMYLCASSLEEGGREQYFGPGTRLTVT.

The rearrangement uses TRBV2 and TRBJ2-2, with a weak D call TRBD2 (5 bases). Trimming took off 2 bases at V and 4 bases at J, with 11 bases between the two ends. The germline V gene encodes CDR1 SNHLY and CDR2 FYNNEI. CDR3 length: 15 amino acids. Here the CDR3 DNA reads TGTGCCAGCAGTGAACGTGGGGAGCGCACCGGGGAGCTGTTTTTT. Protein product: CASSERGERTGELFF.

This chain joins TRBV30 and TRBJ2-1; D gene ambiguous. CDR1 GTSNPN and CDR2 SVGIG come from the germline V gene (reference sequence). The CDR3 contains 11 residues. Trimming pared 3 bases from V and 8 bases from J, leaving 8 bases between. Written as DNA, the CDR3 is TGTGCCTGGAGCCTGGCGCATGAGCAGTTCTTC. It specifies CAWSLAHEQFF.

The chain couples TRBV6-1 to TRBJ2-2; the D gene is possibly TRBD1 (6 bases). V lost 5 bases and J 5 bases, leaving 15 bases between the germline ends. CDR1 and CDR2 (germline): MNHNS, SASEGT. The CDR3 loop spans 15 amino acids. The CDR3 region has the DNA TGTGCCAGCAGTCGAAAATTACAGGGAACCGGGGAGCTGTTTTTT. This gives the protein CASSRKLQGTGELFF.

This chain joins TRBV15 and TRBJ1-4; 10 positions agree with TRBD1. V shed 2 bases and J 7 bases; nucleotides not matched to a gene: 7. Germline loops: CDR1 LNHNV, CDR2 YYDKDF (reference sequence). The CDR3 extends over 16 amino acids. CDR3 sequence: CATSRPETGGFEKLFF. DNA of the CDR3: TGTGCCACCAGCAGACCCGAGACAGGGGGCTTTGAAAAACTGTTTTTT.

This sequence joins TRBV20-1 and TRBJ2-7; D might be TRBD1 or TRBD2, each matching 5 bases. Germline lookup yields CDR1 DFQATT and CDR2 SNEGSKA (reference sequence). This CDR3 spans 13 amino acids. The germline V and J ends were trimmed by 6 bases and 0 bases, with 12 bases remaining between them. The CDR3 loop reads CSAWDASSYEQYF. The CDR3 DNA reads TGCAGTGCCTGGGACGCATCCTCCTACGAGCAGTACTTC.

The chain links TRBV12-3 or TRBV12-4 to TRBJ1-6; D gene ambiguous. The CDR3 consists of 14 residues. Trimming took 6 bases from V and 7 from J, leaving 13 bases between them. In DNA, the CDR3 is TGTGCCAGCAGCCTGGAAACCTTCAATTCACCCCTCCACTTT. This codes for CASSLETFNSPLHF.

This clonotype was counted many times. The chain couples TRBV5-6 to TRBJ2-7; no clear D gene. Per germline, CDR1 SGHDT and CDR2 YYEEEE. The V gene lost 1 base and the J gene lost 2 bases, with 10 bases spanning the gap. The CDR3 runs 14 residues. CDR3 DNA: TGTGCCAGCAGCTTGTGGGATGCTACCTACGAGCAGTACTTC. Translation gives CASSLWDATYEQYF. Filled out from reference TRBV5-6 and TRBJ2-7, the complete variable domain reads DAGVTQSPTHLIKTRGQQVTLRCSPKSGHDTVSWYQQALGQGPQFIFQYYEEEERQRGNFPDRFSGHQFPNYSSELNVNALLLGDSALYLCASSLWDATYEQYFGPGTRLTVT.

The V call is TRBV5-1, the J call TRBJ2-5, with D unresolved. The CDR3 is 13 residues long. Trimming pared 1 base from V and 5 bases from J, leaving 9 bases between. Germline values: CDR1 SGHRS, CDR2 YFSETQ. CDR3 DNA sequence: TGCGCCAGCAGCTTGAGGGCGACGGAGACCCAGTACTTC. Translating gives CASSLRATETQYF.